The 21 T cell receptor beta chains in this list originate from one sample, sequenced in a study of CD8 T cells in Susac syndrome (dated by TCRdb to between 2019 and 2020). Library preparation was by the immunoSEQ multiplex PCR assay. RNA was extracted using the RNeasy kit, and roughly 0.45 to 1 microgram was reverse transcribed with random hexamers. The raw public data were reprocessed by TCRdb itself: fastp quality trimming at Q25, MiXCR clonotype calling, in-frame beta chains only. One record per CDR3 amino acid sequence lists the most common genes and DNA. The sample data list more than 100,000 distinct CDR3 sequences, and roughly 95% of these were observed just once. The ten most abundant clones make up roughly 0.12% of the sample. Sequenced material: CD4+ T cells from PBMCs. All receptors derive from a human donor in good health.

V and J are TRBV29-1 and TRBJ1-2; no clear D gene. The CDR3 is 10 amino acids. Trimming stripped 6 bases from V and 5 bases from J, with 7 bases between. Germline-derived CDR1 and CDR2 are SQVTM and ANQGSEA. In DNA, the CDR3 is TGCAGCGTAGGCGAGTATGGCTACACCTTC. This codes for CSVGEYGYTF.

This clonotype appeared a single time. The CDR3 bases are TGCAGCGTCGAGGAGAGGTATATCGAGCGGCAAGAGACCCAGTACTTC. This gives the protein CSVEERYIERQETQYF. The chain recombines TRBV29-1 with TRBJ2-5; a weak D match, TRBD2 (5 bases). Germline V gene lookup returns CDR1 SQVTM and CDR2 ANQGSEA. The CDR3 runs 16 residues. V shed 6 bases and J shed 2 bases, with 22 bases lying between them. The full variable domain, rest sourced from reference TRBV29-1 and TRBJ2-5, is SAVISQKPSRDICQRGTSLTIQCQVDSQVTMMFWYRQQPGQSLTLIATANQGSEATYESGFVIDKFPISRPNLTFSTLTVSNMSPEDSSIYLCSVEERYIERQETQYFGPGTRLLVL.

The V call is TRBV3-1, the J call TRBJ2-3, with 12 bases lining up with TRBD2. Germline CDR1 LGHDT, CDR2 YNNKEL (reference sequence). The CDR3 length is 17 residues. Unmatched junction bases numbered 8, after V lost 5 bases and J lost 2 bases. The CDR3 is CASSALSSGRATDTQYF. The CDR3, as DNA: TGTGCCAGCAGCGCCCTTTCTAGCGGGAGGGCCACAGATACGCAGTATTTT.

The table lists this clonotype with a count of one. This chain connects TRBV5-1 to TRBJ2-7; no clear D gene. There are 15 residues in the CDR3. V lost 4 bases and J lost 0, with 14 bases in between. CDR1 and CDR2 from the germline V gene are SGHRS and YFSETQ. CDR3 bases: TGCGCCAGCAGCGGTTTCGCGCAGTCCTCCTACGAGCAGTACTTC. It yields the protein CASSGFAQSSYEQYF.

J is TRBJ1-2 and V is TRBV7-9; the D gene is possibly TRBD1 (5 bases). The CDR3 has 13 amino acids. V dropped 7 bases and J dropped 4 bases, with 13 bases sitting between them. Germline CDR1 is SEHNR and CDR2 is FQNEAQ (reference sequence). The CDR3 coding sequence is TGTGCCAGCATGTCGGACATGGCCTATGGCTACACCTTC. Residues: CASMSDMAYGYTF.

The rearrangement joins TRBV20-1 to TRBJ2-7; 7 bases map to TRBD1. Germline trimming cut 3 bases from V and 7 bases from J; bases unmatched to any gene: 6. This CDR3 region has 12 residues. Germline CDR1 reads DFQATT; CDR2 reads SNEGSKA (reference sequence). Here the CDR3 reads CSARRGPGEQYF. The CDR3 DNA follows: TGCAGTGCTAGGAGGGGGCCGGGGGAGCAGTACTTC.

This rearrangement joins TRBV7-2 to TRBJ2-7; D remains unclear. The CDR3 extends over 13 amino acids. Germline V gene lookup returns CDR1 SGHTA and CDR2 FQGNSA. V lost 1 base to trimming and J lost 4 bases, with 8 bases between them. The CDR3 protein is CASSLGQIYEQYF. In nucleotides, the CDR3 is TGTGCCAGCAGCTTAGGACAAATATACGAGCAGTACTTC.

In nucleotides, the CDR3 is TGTGCCAGCAGTTTAGGCAGGGTGAACACTGAAGCTTTCTTT. It codes for CASSLGRVNTEAFF. This chain connects TRBV27 to TRBJ1-1; tentatively, D is TRBD1 (5 bases). The CDR3 is made up of 14 amino acids. From germline, CDR1 is MNHEY and CDR2 SMNVEV (reference sequence). V dropped 2 bases and J dropped 0 bases, with 7 bases sitting between them.

The V and J genes are TRBV29-1 and TRBJ2-3; unclear D gene. The CDR3 loop spans 12 amino acids. From germline, CDR1 is SQVTM and CDR2 ANQGSEA. Trimming removed 6 bases at V and 3 bases at J, with 10 bases between. The CDR3 sequence is CSVLTQTDTQYF. In nucleotides, the CDR3 is TGCAGCGTGTTGACACAGACAGATACGCAGTATTTT.

The gene calls are TRBV18 and TRBJ1-2; D perhaps matches TRBD1 (5 bases). The CDR3 runs 14 residues. Germline values: CDR1 KGHSH, CDR2 LQKENI. V lost 3 bases, J lost 6 bases, and 14 bases lay in between. The CDR3 sequence: CASSPSREDNGYTF. The CDR3 region has the DNA TGTGCCAGCTCACCTTCCAGGGAGGACAATGGCTACACCTTC.

V is TRBV27 and J is TRBJ1-2; no clear D gene. There are 11 residues in the CDR3. Trimming took 6 bases from V and 5 from J, leaving 7 bases between them. Germline CDR1 is MNHEY and CDR2 is SMNVEV (reference sequence). The CDR3 nucleotides read TGTGCCAGCAGGAAAGGTTATGGCTACACCTTC. Its translation is CASRKGYGYTF.

The genes are TRBV30 and TRBJ1-5, with unresolved D. V dropped 0 bases and J dropped 4 bases, with 10 bases sitting between them. Germline V CDR1 and CDR2: GTSNPN, SVGIG (reference sequence). The CDR3 spans 14 residues. The CDR3 DNA is TGTGCCTGGAGTGTAACGGAGACGAATCAGCCCCAGCATTTT. Translating it yields CAWSVTETNQPQHF.

This chain uses TRBV27 with TRBJ1-1, with 10 bases matching TRBD1. CDR3 length: 15 residues. J was trimmed by 0 bases and V by 3 bases; bases with no gene match: 1. CDR1 is MNHEY and CDR2 is SMNVEV in the germline V gene (reference sequence). CDR3 nucleotides: TGTGCCAGCAGTTTTGGGACAGGGGTGAACACTGAAGCTTTCTTT. Its translation is CASSFGTGVNTEAFF.

CDR3 region: CASSPDGVGVTDEQYF. The CDR3 DNA reads TGTGCCAGCAGCCCAGACGGGGTAGGGGTTACGGACGAGCAGTACTTC. The V and J genes are TRBV3-1 and TRBJ2-7, with D perhaps being TRBD1 or TRBD2 (5 bases each). This CDR3 has 16 amino acids. The V and J ends lost 4 bases and 5 bases respectively, with 21 bases between them. CDR1 LGHDT and CDR2 YNNKEL come from the germline V gene (reference sequence).

V gene TRBV12-3 or TRBV12-4 combines with J gene TRBJ2-7; 12 bases are a match to TRBD1. Trimming took 5 bases from V and 6 from J; bases not matched to a gene: 5. The CDR3 covers 14 residues. The CDR3 is CASSPGQGAGEQYF. In DNA, the CDR3 is TGTGCCAGCAGTCCGGGACAGGGGGCCGGCGAGCAGTACTTC.

This rearrangement joins TRBV5-1 to TRBJ2-1; TRBD2 is a possible D gene (5 bases). Trimming shortened V by 0 bases and J by 0 bases, and 10 bases separated the two germline ends. The CDR3 is 16 amino acids. Germline V gene sequence: CDR1 SGHRS, CDR2 YFSETQ. CDR3 bases: TGCGCCAGCAGCTTGGCCGGGGATTTCTCCTACAATGAGCAGTTCTTC. Translated: CASSLAGDFSYNEQFF.

The V call is TRBV5-1, the J call TRBJ2-2, with D maybe TRBD1 (5 bases). V was clipped by 3 bases and J by 0 bases, with 18 bases between them. The germline gives CDR1 SGHRS, CDR2 YFSETQ. The CDR3 covers 18 residues. The CDR3: CASSSAWGSNTNTGELFF. CDR3 sequence (DNA): TGCGCCAGCAGCTCCGCCTGGGGCAGCAATACGAACACCGGGGAGCTGTTTTTT.

The rearrangement joins TRBV27 to TRBJ2-7; D uncertain. The V gene lost 8 bases and the J gene lost 4 bases, with 0 bases spanning the gap. The CDR3 extends over 8 amino acids. Germline assignment: CDR1 MNHEY and CDR2 SMNVEV (reference sequence). CDR3 nucleotide sequence: TGTGCCAGCTACGAGCAGTACTTC. Translation gives CASYEQYF.

Remarks on this clonotype: Its ends do not fully match the called genes, so a read error is possible. The chain carries TRBV7-7 and TRBJ2-1; D gene uncertain. This CDR3 is built from 13 residues. CDR1 and CDR2 from the germline V gene are SSHAT and FNYEAQ (reference sequence). DNA for the CDR3: TGTGCTAGCAGCCCCCGTATAGGGAATGAGCAGTTCTTC. It codes for CASSPRIGNEQFF.

CDR3 bases: TGTGCCACCAGTGACCCCGGACTAGCTGGGGAGCAGTTCTTC. Its translation is CATSDPGLAGEQFF. V usage is TRBV24-1 and J usage is TRBJ2-1; 8 bases are a match to TRBD2. The J segment lost 10 bases and the V segment lost 4 bases, leaving 8 bases of the junction unmatched. The germline V gene encodes CDR1 KGHDR and CDR2 SFDVKD. This CDR3 is 14 amino acids long.

Points on this clonotype: Compared with germline, one end of the junction differs, possibly owing to a read error. The rearrangement joins TRBV9 to TRBJ2-7; the match to TRBD2 covers 12 bases. The CDR3 has 16 amino acids. Germline V gene sequence: CDR1 SGDLS, CDR2 YYNGEE. CDR3 residues: CVSSPLKLAGGSEQYF. The DNA for the CDR3 is TGTGTCAGCAGCCCACTAAAACTAGCGGGAGGAAGCGAGCAGTACTTC.